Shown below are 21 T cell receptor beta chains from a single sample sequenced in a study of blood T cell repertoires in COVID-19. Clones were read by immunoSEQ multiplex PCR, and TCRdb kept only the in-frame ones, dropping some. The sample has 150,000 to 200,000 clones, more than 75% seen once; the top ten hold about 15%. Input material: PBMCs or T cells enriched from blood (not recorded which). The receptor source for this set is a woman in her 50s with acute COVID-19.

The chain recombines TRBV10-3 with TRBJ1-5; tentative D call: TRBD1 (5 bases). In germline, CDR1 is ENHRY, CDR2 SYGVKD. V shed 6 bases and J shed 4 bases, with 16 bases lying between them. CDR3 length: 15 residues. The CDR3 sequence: CAISGTGNGNQPQHF. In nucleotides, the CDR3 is TGTGCCATCAGCGGTACAGGCAACGGGAATCAGCCCCAGCATTTT.

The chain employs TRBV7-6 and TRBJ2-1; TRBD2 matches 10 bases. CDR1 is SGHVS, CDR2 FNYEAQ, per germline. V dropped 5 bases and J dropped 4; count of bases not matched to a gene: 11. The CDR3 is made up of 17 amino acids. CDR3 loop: CASSRKVAGGLYNEQFF. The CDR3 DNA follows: TGTGCCAGCAGCAGAAAAGTAGCGGGGGGACTGTACAATGAGCAGTTCTTC. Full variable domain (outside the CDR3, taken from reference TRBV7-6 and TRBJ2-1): GAGVSQSPRYKVTKRGQDVALRCDPISGHVSLYWYRQALGQGPEFLTYFNYEAQQDKSGLPNDRFSAERPEGSISTLTIQRTEQRDSAMYRCASSRKVAGGLYNEQFFGPGTRLTVL.

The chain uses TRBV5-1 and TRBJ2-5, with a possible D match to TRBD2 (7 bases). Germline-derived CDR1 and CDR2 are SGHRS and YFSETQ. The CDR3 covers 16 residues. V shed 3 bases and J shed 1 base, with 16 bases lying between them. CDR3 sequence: CASSSRSGGIQETQYF. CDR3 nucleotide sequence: TGCGCCAGCAGCTCACGATCGGGGGGCATCCAAGAGACCCAGTACTTC.

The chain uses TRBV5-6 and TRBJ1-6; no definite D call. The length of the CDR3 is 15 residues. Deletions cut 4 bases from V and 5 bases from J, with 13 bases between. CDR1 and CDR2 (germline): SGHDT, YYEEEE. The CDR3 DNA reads TGTGCCAGCAGCATCGCGGGTATTCATAATTCACCCCTCCACTTT. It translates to CASSIAGIHNSPLHF.

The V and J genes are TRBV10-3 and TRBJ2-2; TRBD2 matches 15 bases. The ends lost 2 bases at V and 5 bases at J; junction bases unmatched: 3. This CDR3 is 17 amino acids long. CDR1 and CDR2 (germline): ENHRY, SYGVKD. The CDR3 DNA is TGTGCCATCAGTGAGGGGACTAGCGGGGGGTATACCGGGGAGCTGTTTTTT. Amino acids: CAISEGTSGGYTGELFF.

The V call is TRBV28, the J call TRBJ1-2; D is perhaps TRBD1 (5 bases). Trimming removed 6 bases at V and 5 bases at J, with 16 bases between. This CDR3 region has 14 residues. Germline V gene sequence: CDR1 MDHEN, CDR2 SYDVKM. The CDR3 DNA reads TGTGCCAGCAGCCCCGATAACGACAGTTATGGCTACACCTTC. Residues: CASSPDNDSYGYTF.

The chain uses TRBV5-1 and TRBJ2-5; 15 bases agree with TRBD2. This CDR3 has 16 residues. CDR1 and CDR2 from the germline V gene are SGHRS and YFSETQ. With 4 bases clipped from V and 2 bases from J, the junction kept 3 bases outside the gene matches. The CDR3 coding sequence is TGCGCCAGCAGCCCGGGACTAGCGGGGGGACAAGAGACCCAGTACTTC. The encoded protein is CASSPGLAGGQETQYF.

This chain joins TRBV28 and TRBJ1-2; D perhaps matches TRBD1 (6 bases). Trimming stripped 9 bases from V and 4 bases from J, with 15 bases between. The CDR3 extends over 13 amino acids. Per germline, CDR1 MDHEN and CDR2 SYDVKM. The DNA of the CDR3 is TGTGCCAGTAAGACAGGTGACTTCTATGGCTACACCTTC. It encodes CASKTGDFYGYTF.

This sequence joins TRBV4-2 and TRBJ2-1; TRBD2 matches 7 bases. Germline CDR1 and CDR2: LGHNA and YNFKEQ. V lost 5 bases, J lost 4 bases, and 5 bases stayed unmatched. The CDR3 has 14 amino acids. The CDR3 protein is CASSSVGRYNEQFF. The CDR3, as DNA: TGTGCCAGCAGCTCGGTCGGGAGGTACAATGAGCAGTTCTTC.

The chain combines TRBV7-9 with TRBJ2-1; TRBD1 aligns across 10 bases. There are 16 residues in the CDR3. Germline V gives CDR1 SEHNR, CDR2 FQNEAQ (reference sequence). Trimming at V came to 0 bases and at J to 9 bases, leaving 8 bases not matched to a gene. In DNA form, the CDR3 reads TGTGCCAGCAGCTTAGCGCGGGACAGGGGAGGAGGTGAGCAGTTCTTC. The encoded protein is CASSLARDRGGGEQFF.

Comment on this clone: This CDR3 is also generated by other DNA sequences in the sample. This CDR3 reads CASSQVQGDSPLHF. The CDR3 DNA follows: TGCGCCAGCAGCCAAGTCCAGGGGGATTCACCCCTCCACTTT. The J gene is TRBJ1-6, the V gene TRBV4-1; 7 nucleotides match TRBD1. Germline values: CDR1 MGHRA, CDR2 YSYEKL. The ends lost 1 base at V and 8 bases at J; junction bases unmatched: 2. The CDR3 is 14 residues long.

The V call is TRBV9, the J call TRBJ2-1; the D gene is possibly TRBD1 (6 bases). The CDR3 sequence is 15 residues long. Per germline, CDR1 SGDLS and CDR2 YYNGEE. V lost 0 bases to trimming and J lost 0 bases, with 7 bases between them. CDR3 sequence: CASSVETGSYNEQFF. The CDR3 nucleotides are TGTGCCAGCAGCGTAGAGACAGGCTCCTACAATGAGCAGTTCTTC.

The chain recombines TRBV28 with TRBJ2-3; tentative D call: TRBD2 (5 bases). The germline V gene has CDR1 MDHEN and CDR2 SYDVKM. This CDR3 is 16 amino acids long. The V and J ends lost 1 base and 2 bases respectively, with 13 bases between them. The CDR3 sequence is CASSLLARLNTDTQYF. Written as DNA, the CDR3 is TGTGCCAGCAGTTTATTAGCGCGGTTAAACACAGATACGCAGTATTTT.

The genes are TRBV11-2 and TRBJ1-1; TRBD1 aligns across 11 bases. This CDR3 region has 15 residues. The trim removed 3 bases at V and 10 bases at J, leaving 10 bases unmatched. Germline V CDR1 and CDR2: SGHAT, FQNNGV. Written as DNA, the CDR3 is TGTGCCAGCAGCTTTGGGTCGTTGGGACAGGGGGGAGCTTTCTTT. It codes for CASSFGSLGQGGAFF.

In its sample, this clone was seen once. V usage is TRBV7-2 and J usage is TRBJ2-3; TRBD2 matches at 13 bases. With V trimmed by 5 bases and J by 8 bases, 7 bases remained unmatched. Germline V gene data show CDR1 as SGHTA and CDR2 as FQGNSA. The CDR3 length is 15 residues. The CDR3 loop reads CASSPWTSGGVTQYF. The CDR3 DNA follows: TGTGCCAGCAGCCCCTGGACTAGCGGGGGTGTTACGCAGTATTTT.

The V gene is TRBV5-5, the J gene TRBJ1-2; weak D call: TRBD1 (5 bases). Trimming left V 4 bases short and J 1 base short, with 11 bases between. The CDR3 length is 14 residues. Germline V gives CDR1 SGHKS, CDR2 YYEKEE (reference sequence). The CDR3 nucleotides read TGTGCCAGCAGCCCGGTAGACAGTAACTATGGCTACACCTTC. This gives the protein CASSPVDSNYGYTF.

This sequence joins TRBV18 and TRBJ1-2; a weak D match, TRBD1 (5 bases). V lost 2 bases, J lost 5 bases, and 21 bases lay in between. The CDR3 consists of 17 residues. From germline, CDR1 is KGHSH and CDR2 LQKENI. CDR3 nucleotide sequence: TGTGCCAGCTCACCAGAGGCAGTCCTCCCGGGGGGGTATGGCTACACCTTC. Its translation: CASSPEAVLPGGYGYTF.

CDR3 sequence reads: CASSLVVRGTEAFF. In DNA form, the CDR3 reads TGTGCCAGCAGCTTGGTTGTCAGGGGAACTGAAGCTTTCTTT. The chain links TRBV5-5 to TRBJ1-1; D possibly corresponds to TRBD1 (6 bases). The CDR3 covers 14 residues. V gave up 0 bases and J gave up 5 bases, with 11 bases separating them. Germline CDR1 and CDR2: SGHKS and YYEKEE (reference sequence).

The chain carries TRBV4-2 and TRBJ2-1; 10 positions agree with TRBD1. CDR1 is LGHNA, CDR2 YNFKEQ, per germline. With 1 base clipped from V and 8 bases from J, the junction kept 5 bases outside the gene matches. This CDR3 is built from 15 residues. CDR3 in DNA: TGTGCCAGCAGCCAAGGGACAGGGGGTTCGCATGAGCAGTTCTTC. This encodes CASSQGTGGSHEQFF.

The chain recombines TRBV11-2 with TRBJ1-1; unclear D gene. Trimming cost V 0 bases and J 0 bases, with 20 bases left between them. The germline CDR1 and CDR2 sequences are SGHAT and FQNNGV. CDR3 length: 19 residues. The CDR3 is CASSLEGFGFSRVNTEAFF. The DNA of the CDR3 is TGTGCCAGCAGCTTAGAGGGTTTTGGCTTTTCACGGGTGAACACTGAAGCTTTCTTT.

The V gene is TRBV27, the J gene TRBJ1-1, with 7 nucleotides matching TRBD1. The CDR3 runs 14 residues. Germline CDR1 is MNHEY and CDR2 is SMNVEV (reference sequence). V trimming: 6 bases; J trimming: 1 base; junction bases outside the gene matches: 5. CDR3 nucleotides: TGTGCCAGCAGCCTCCGGGACAGGAACACTGAAGCTTTCTTT. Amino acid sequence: CASSLRDRNTEAFF.